This TCR beta chain is from a study of blood T cell repertoires in COVID-19. Across the study: PBMCs, B-cell-depleted T cells, or T cells were the source of the cDNA or gDNA that made up the material.

Generated by immunoSEQ multiplex PCR, the TCRdb table keeps only in-frame clones and is missing some. The sample carries more than 50,000 clones, roughly three quarters recorded once. V was pared by 7 bases and J by 2 bases, with 15 bases between. The CDR3 spans 14 residues. CDR1 is SGHRS and CDR2 is YFSETQ in the germline V gene. This TCR was recovered from a woman of 80 years or more with acute or convalescent COVID-19. The rearrangement links TRBV5-1 to TRBJ2-5; D possibly corresponds to TRBD1 (5 bases). Material: peripheral blood. The CDR3 DNA reads TGCGCCAGCGCCCGAGACAGTGGGCAAGAGACCCAGTACTTC. This gives the protein CASARDSGQETQYF. Supplemented by reference TRBV5-1 and TRBJ2-5, the full variable domain reads KAGVTQTPRYLIKTRGQQVTLSCSPISGHRSVSWYQQTPGQGLQFLFEYFSETQRNKGNFPGRFSGRQFSNSRSEMNVSTLELGDSALYLCASARDSGQETQYFGPGTRLLVL.